The 14 T cell receptor beta chains below come from one sample, sequenced in a study of blood T cell repertoires in COVID-19. Assay used: immunoSEQ multiplex PCR; TCRdb lists only in-frame clones, some missing. Of approximately 460,000 clones detected, roughly 87% appear once; the ten largest clones hold 0.7% to 1%. Sequences were obtained from peripheral blood. These receptors were taken from a man younger than 35 with COVID-19, enrolled during active disease.

V gene TRBV5-1 combines with J gene TRBJ1-2, with a possible D match to TRBD1 (5 bases). The V end lost 7 bases, the J end lost 5 bases, and 15 bases lay between the germline ends. CDR1 and CDR2 from the germline V gene are SGHRS and YFSETQ. This CDR3 is built from 13 residues. In nucleotides, the CDR3 is TGCGCCAGCTTCGCAGGGTTAGGGTATGGCTACACCTTC. Encoded protein: CASFAGLGYGYTF.

This clone was picked up one time. J is TRBJ2-2 and V is TRBV18, with TRBD2 matching 7 bases. There are 15 residues in the CDR3. V lost 3 bases and J lost 3; bases outside the gene matches: 4. CDR1 KGHSH and CDR2 LQKENI come from the germline V gene. CDR3 sequence: CASSPGLGHTGELFF. CDR3 DNA sequence: TGTGCCAGCTCACCCGGACTAGGGCACACCGGGGAGCTGTTTTTT.

The chain is built from TRBV10-2 and TRBJ1-2; D possibly corresponds to TRBD1 (5 bases). CDR1 is WSHSY and CDR2 is SAAADI in the germline V gene. Trimming took 0 bases from V and 2 from J, leaving 10 bases between them. This CDR3 contains 15 residues. The CDR3 bases are TGCGCCAGCAGTGAGTCCGGGGGGGAGAACTATGGCTACACCTTC. Translated: CASSESGGENYGYTF.

The V call is TRBV3-1 (or the pseudogene TRBV3-2), the J call TRBJ1-4; 11 bases map to TRBD1. V trimming: 7 bases; J trimming: 8 bases; junction bases outside the gene matches: 9. CDR3 length: 15 residues. Looked up from germline, CDR1 is LGHDT and CDR2 is YNNKEL (reference sequence). In nucleotides, the CDR3 is TGTGCCAGCAACTCTATGGGGACAGGGGGAGAAAAACTGTTTTTT. It translates to CASNSMGTGGEKLFF.

The genes are TRBV30 and TRBJ1-3; TRBD1 agrees at 9 bases. Germline CDR1 GTSNPN, CDR2 SVGIG (reference sequence). The CDR3 contains 14 residues. With V trimmed by 1 base and J by 6 bases, 4 bases remained unmatched. CDR3 in DNA: TGTGCCTGGAGTGGGGGACAGGGCTCAAACACCATATATTTT. Protein sequence: CAWSGGQGSNTIYF.

The chain uses TRBV11-3 and TRBJ2-7, with a possible D match to TRBD2 (6 bases). The V gene's germline CDR1 is SGHNT and CDR2 YENEEA. The V end was cut by 5 bases, the J end by 5 bases, with 19 bases between. The CDR3 is 15 residues long. CDR3 coding DNA: TGTGCCAGCAGCCCAAACGGCGGGATAAAGGACGAGCAGTACTTC. It yields the protein CASSPNGGIKDEQYF.

The table lists this clone with a count of one. The chain carries TRBV6-2 or TRBV6-3 and TRBJ1-1; 8 positions match TRBD1. The CDR3 is made up of 13 amino acids. V dropped 4 bases and J dropped 4; count of bases not matched to a gene: 2. The germline V gene has CDR1 MNHEY and CDR2 SVGEGT. The CDR3, as DNA: TGTGCCAGCAGTTTGACAGGGGTCACTGAAGCTTTCTTT. It specifies CASSLTGVTEAFF.

The chain combines TRBV18 with TRBJ2-6; D is ambiguous. This CDR3 has 15 residues. Germline CDR1 KGHSH, CDR2 LQKENI. The V end lost 1 base, the J end lost 2 bases, and 6 bases lay between the germline ends. As DNA, the CDR3 is TGTGCCAGCTCACCACTCCGGGCTGGGGCCAACGTCCTGACTTTC. It is translated as CASSPLRAGANVLTF.

This chain links TRBV6-6 with TRBJ2-1, with TRBD2 matching 15 bases. This CDR3 spans 15 amino acids. Germline V gene lookup returns CDR1 MNHNY and CDR2 SVGAGI (reference sequence). The V segment lost 2 bases and the J segment 7 bases; nucleotides outside the gene matches: 0. CDR3 sequence: CASSYGTSGGNEQFF. The CDR3 DNA reads TGTGCCAGCAGTTACGGGACTAGCGGGGGGAATGAGCAGTTCTTC.

The chain joins TRBV3-1 (or the pseudogene TRBV3-2) to TRBJ2-3; the D gene is possibly TRBD2 (5 bases). V was shortened by 0 bases and J by 8 bases, with 9 bases between the two germline ends. CDR3 length: 13 amino acids. The germline CDR1 and CDR2 sequences are LGHDT and YNNKEL (reference sequence). CDR3 nucleotide sequence: TGTGCCAGCAGCCAAGATTTCCGGGGTACGCAGTATTTT. Translation: CASSQDFRGTQYF.

This chain joins TRBV9 and TRBJ2-5; D is undetermined. CDR3 length: 12 amino acids. V lost 0 bases and J 5 bases, leaving 5 bases between the germline ends. In germline, CDR1 is SGDLS, CDR2 YYNGEE. CDR3 in amino acids: CASSVEEETQYF. CDR3 DNA: TGTGCCAGCAGCGTAGAAGAGGAGACCCAGTACTTC.

The rearrangement links TRBV6-5 to TRBJ1-6; no clear D gene. CDR3 length: 13 residues. Germline CDR1 reads MNHEY; CDR2 reads SVGAGI. Trimming left V 5 bases short and J 6 bases short, with 8 bases between. The CDR3 here is CASSREVNSPLHF. CDR3 coding DNA: TGTGCCAGCAGTCGGGAGGTTAATTCACCCCTCCACTTT.

J is TRBJ2-7 and V is TRBV2, with D hard to call. Germline CDR1 and CDR2: SNHLY and FYNNEI. The V and J ends lost 3 bases and 3 bases respectively, with 15 bases between them. The length of the CDR3 is 15 residues. The CDR3: CASSDLVAPIYEQYF. As DNA, the CDR3 is TGTGCCAGCAGTGATTTGGTAGCCCCAATCTACGAGCAGTACTTC.

The chain is built from TRBV1 and TRBJ2-3; the table's D gene call, TRBD2, was not cross checked with the DNA. TRBV1 is assigned pseudogene status. CDR3 length: 17 residues. The CDR3: CTSIPIWTSGAGDTQYF. CDR3 nucleotides: TGCACCAGCATCCCCATCTGGACTAGCGGGGCTGGGGATACGCAGTATTTT.